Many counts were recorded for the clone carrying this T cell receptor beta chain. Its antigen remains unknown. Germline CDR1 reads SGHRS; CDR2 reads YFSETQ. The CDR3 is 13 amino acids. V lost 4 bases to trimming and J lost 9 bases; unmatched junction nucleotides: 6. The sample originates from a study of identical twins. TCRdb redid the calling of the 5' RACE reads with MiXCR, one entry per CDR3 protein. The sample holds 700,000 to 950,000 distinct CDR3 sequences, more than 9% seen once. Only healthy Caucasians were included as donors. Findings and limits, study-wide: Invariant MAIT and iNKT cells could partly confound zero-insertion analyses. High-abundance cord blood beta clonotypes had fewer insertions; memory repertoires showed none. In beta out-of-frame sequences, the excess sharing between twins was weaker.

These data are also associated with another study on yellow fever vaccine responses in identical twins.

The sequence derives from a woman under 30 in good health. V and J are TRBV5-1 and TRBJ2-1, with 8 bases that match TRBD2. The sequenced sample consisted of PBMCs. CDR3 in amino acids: CASSVTSAGEQFF. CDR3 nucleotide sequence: TGCGCCAGCAGCGTGACTAGCGCTGGTGAGCAGTTCTTC.